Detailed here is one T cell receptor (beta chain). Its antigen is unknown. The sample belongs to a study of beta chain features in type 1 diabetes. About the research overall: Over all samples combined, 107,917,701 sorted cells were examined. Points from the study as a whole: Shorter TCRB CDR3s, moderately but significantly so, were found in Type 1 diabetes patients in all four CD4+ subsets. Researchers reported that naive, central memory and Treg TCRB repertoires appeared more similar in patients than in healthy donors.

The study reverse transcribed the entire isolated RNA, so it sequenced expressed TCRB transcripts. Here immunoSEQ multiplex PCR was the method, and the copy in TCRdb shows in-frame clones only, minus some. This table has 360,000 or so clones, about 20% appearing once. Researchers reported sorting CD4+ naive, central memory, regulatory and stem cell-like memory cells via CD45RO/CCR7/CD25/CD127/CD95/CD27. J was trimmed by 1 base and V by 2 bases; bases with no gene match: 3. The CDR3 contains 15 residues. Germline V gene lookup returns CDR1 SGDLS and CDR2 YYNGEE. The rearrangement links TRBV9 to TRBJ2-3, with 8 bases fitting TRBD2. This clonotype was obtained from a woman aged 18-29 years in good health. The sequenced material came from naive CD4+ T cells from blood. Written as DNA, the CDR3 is TGTGCCAGCAGCGTGCGGGGGGCGGGCACAGATACGCAGTATTTT. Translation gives CASSVRGAGTDTQYF.